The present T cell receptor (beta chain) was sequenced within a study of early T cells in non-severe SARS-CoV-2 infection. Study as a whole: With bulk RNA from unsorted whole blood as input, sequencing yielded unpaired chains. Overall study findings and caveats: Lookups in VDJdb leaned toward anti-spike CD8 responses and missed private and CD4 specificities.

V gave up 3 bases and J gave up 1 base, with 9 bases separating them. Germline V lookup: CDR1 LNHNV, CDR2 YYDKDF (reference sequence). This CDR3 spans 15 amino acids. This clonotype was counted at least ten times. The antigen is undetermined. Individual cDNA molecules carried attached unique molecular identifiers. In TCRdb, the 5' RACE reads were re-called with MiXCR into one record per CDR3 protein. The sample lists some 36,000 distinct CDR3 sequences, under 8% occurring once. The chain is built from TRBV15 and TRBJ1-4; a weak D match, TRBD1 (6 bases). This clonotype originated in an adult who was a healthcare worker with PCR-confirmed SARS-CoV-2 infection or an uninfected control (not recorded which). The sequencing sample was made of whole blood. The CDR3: CATSSLQGTNEKLFF. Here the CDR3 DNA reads TGTGCCACCAGCAGTCTACAGGGAACTAATGAAAAACTGTTTTTT.